The text below deals with one TCR beta chain. This sample is drawn from a study of blood T cell repertoires in COVID-19. The overall study: In each case, the material was cDNA or gDNA derived from T cells, B-cell-depleted T cells, or PBMCs.

In the original processing: Quantification of nucleated cells was approximated via reference gene primer amplification. Data came from immunoSEQ multiplex PCR; TCRdb stores just in-frame clones and leaves some out. V and J calls and clone size are those listed in that table; D and trimming were worked out from the DNA. The table records roughly 160,000 clones, around nine tenths of them present only once. Per germline, CDR1 SGHTA and CDR2 FQGNSA. This CDR3 comprises 17 residues. Trimming stripped 1 base from V and 4 bases from J, with 17 bases between. This sequence joins TRBV7-2 and TRBJ1-5; a possible D gene is TRBD1 (6 bases). This sequence was found in a man between 60 and 75 years old with COVID-19, enrolled during active disease. The sequenced sample consisted of peripheral blood. CDR3 sequence: CASSLVGGLNSNQPQHF. The CDR3 bases are TGTGCCAGCAGCTTAGTGGGGGGGCTGAATAGTAATCAGCCCCAGCATTTT.